One T cell receptor beta chain is described in this entry. Its antigen remains unknown. The TCR beta CDR3 regions underwent amplification using RNA transcripts as the source. HTBI primers were the set used in a first-round RT-PCR of the TCR CDR3. In TCRdb, the multiplex PCR reads were re-called with MiXCR into one record per CDR3 protein. The sample has roughly 570,000 distinct CDR3 sequences, approximately 15% seen once; the top ten hold roughly 7.3%. The V end lost 5 bases, the J end lost 6 bases, and 11 bases lay between the germline ends. Germline V lookup: CDR1 DFQATT, CDR2 SNEGSKA (reference sequence). The CDR3 is 11 amino acids. This specimen comes from a study of T cells in Graves' hyperthyroidism and ophthalmopathy. Whole-study context: Pretreatment peripheral blood was obtained at initial diagnosis. Study findings and constraints: Most thyroid clonotypes with frequency above 0.001 were detected in blood.

Criteria for exclusion of patients were uncontrolled infection, other autoimmune disease, pregnancy or lactation. PBMCs stemmed from less than 13 ml fresh peripheral blood. The chain employs TRBV20-1 and TRBJ2-7, with D maybe TRBD2 (6 bases). The clonotype was recovered from a woman younger than 45 with Graves' hyperthyroidism. The sample consisted of blood. The CDR3 DNA follows: TGCAGTGCTCCCACCGGGGGCGAGCAGTACTTC. It codes for CSAPTGGEQYF.